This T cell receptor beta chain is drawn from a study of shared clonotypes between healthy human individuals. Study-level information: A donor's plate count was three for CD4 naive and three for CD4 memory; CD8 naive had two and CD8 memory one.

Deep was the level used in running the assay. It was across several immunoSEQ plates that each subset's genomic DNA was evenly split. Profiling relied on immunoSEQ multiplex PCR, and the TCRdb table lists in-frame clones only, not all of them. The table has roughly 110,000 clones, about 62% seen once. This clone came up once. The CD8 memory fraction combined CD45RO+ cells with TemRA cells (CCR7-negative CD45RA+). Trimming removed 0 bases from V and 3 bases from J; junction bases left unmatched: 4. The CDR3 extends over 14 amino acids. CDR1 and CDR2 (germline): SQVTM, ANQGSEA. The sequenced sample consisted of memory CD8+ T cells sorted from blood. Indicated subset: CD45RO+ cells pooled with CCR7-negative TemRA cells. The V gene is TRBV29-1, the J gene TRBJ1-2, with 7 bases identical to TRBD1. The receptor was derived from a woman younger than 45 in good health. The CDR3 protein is CSVEDSTGDYGYTF. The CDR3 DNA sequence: TGCAGCGTTGAAGATTCCACAGGGGACTATGGCTACACCTTC.